These T cell receptor beta chains were read from a single sample in a study of T-cell reconstitution after alpha-beta-depleted transplantation in children. TCRdb reanalysed the PCR reads using MiXCR and keeps one entry per CDR3 protein. The data contain around 300,000 distinct CDR3 sequences, around 7.3% of them singletons. The material sequenced was peripheral blood, taken 360 days after TCRalphabeta/CD19-depleted stem cell transplant. The receptors stem from a female patient aged 2 to 10 who had a stem cell transplant for Fanconi anemia, so the T cells may come from the graft donor. Each CDR3 is given with its conserved first and last residue. The D gene is left open where the match is weak. The size entry is marked missing in some rows and otherwise reads once, few, many or a size class.

v_gene	d_gene	abundance	j_gene	CDR3nt	CDR3aa
TRBV5-1	.	many	TRBJ2-5	TGCGCCAGCAGCTTGGGCCCAGGACGGCAAGAGACCCAGTACTTC	CASSLGPGRQETQYF
TRBV14	.	few	TRBJ2-1	TGTGCCAGCAGCCAACTGACAGGCCCCTACAATGAGCAGTTCTTC	CASSQLTGPYNEQFF
TRBV3-1	.	many	TRBJ2-6	TGTGCCAGCAGCCGACTCACGATCTCTGGGGCCAACGTCCTGACTTTC	CASSRLTISGANVLTF
TRBV20-1	.	.	TRBJ1-1	TGCAGTGCTACACGCAGGAGGTACACTGAAGCTTTCTTT	CSATRRRYTEAFF
TRBV27	.	many	TRBJ1-1	TGTGCCAGCAGTTTAGCCAGATTCGGCACTGAAGCTTTCTTT	CASSLARFGTEAFF
TRBV6-5	.	.	TRBJ1-1	TGTGCCAGCAGTTACTCCCGGGCCGGCCCGAACACTGAAGCTTTCTTT	CASSYSRAGPNTEAFF
TRBV6-1	.	few	TRBJ1-4	TGTGCCAGCAGGGCCCCCGGTGCAACTAATGAAAAACTGTTTTTT	CASRAPGATNEKLFF
TRBV12-3/TRBV12-4	TRBD2	.	TRBJ2-5	TGTGCCAGCAGTCTGCACACCCGGGGCGGGGGGTCTCAAGAGACCCAGTACTTC	CASSLHTRGGGSQETQYF
TRBV4-2	TRBD1	many	TRBJ2-7	TGTGCCAGCAGTCGGACAGGGGGTTCCTACGAGCAGTACTTC	CASSRTGGSYEQYF
TRBV11-2	.	few	TRBJ1-3	TGTGCCAGCAGCACTACACAACCGATTGCCCTCTCTGGAAACACCATATATTTT	CASSTTQPIALSGNTIYF
TRBV3-1	TRBD1	.	TRBJ1-1	TGTGCCAGCAGCCACTCGACAGGGTGGGCTTTCTTT	CASSHSTGWAFF
TRBV7-9	.	.	TRBJ1-4	TGTGCCAGCAGCTTAGCTGCGGAAAAACTGTTTTTT	CASSLAAEKLFF
TRBV2	.	.	TRBJ1-3	TGTGCCAGCAGCAAACGAGACAGATCTGGAAACACCATATATTTT	CASSKRDRSGNTIYF
TRBV10-3	.	many	TRBJ2-6	TGTGCCATCAGTGACTACCACGGGGAAGAGCCCGCTGGGGCCAACGTCCTGACTTTC	CAISDYHGEEPAGANVLTF
TRBV11-2	TRBD2	.	TRBJ2-1	TGTGCCAGCAGCTTGGGGACGCGGGCTAGCGGGAGGGCCAATGAGCAGTTCTTC	CASSLGTRASGRANEQFF
TRBV7-2	.	few	TRBJ2-7	TGTGCCAGCAGCTTACGGACAGTCCTTAGCTCCTACGAGCAGTACTTC	CASSLRTVLSSYEQYF
TRBV18	TRBD2	.	TRBJ2-7	TGTGCCAGCTCACTAACAAGGTTCGGGAGCGGGAGTATTTACGAGCAGTACTTC	CASSLTRFGSGSIYEQYF
TRBV15	.	few	TRBJ2-7	TGTGCCACCAGCAGAGCCCAATTCCCCTACGAGCAGTACTTC	CATSRAQFPYEQYF
TRBV7-2	TRBD1	many	TRBJ1-1	TGTGCCAGCAGCTTAGCGGGGACAGGGAACACTGAAGCTTTCTTT	CASSLAGTGNTEAFF
TRBV7-3	.	few	TRBJ2-3	TGTGCCAGCAGCCGACTTACCACAGATACGCAGTATTTT	CASSRLTTDTQYF
TRBV7-3	.	many	TRBJ2-3	TGTGCCAGCAGCTTGTTACGGGGAGCAGATACGCAGTATTTT	CASSLLRGADTQYF
TRBV5-1	TRBD1	few	TRBJ1-2	TGCGCCAGCAGCTTAGGACAGGGGTCGGGCTACACCTTC	CASSLGQGSGYTF
TRBV28	TRBD1	few	TRBJ1-1	TGTGCCAGCAGTTGGGACAGCCCTTTGAACACTGAAGCTTTCTTT	CASSWDSPLNTEAFF
TRBV10-1	.	few	TRBJ2-7	TGCGCCAGCAGTCCGGGACACGGCTACGAGCAGTACTTC	CASSPGHGYEQYF
TRBV12-3/TRBV12-4	TRBD1	many	TRBJ1-1	TGTGCCAGCAGTTTTCCCCTAGGGGACAGACGGGCTTTCTTT	CASSFPLGDRRAFF
TRBV7-9	.	many	TRBJ1-1	TGTGCCAGCAGCTCTCTAAGGGTGAACACTGAAGCTTTCTTT	CASSSLRVNTEAFF
TRBV20-1	.	few	TRBJ2-1	TGCAGTGCTAGAGGGGGACGTCCGGGCAATGAGCAGTTCTTC	CSARGGRPGNEQFF
TRBV5-6	.	.	TRBJ1-2	TGTGCCAGCAGCTTGGCCGGGGAGCCCTGGGGTGGCTACACCTTC	CASSLAGEPWGGYTF
TRBV6-2/TRBV6-3	.	many	TRBJ1-1	TGTGCCAGCCTCGTAGGAGGGAGGGACACTGAAGCTTTCTTT	CASLVGGRDTEAFF
TRBV6-1	.	.	TRBJ2-7	TGTGCCAGCCGCATGGCCGGGTCCAGGCCCTACGAGCAGTACTTC	CASRMAGSRPYEQYF
TRBV28	TRBD1	.	TRBJ1-2	TGTGCCAGCAGTTATCAGTACAGGGGGCCCTATGGCTACACCTTC	CASSYQYRGPYGYTF
TRBV20-1	.	few	TRBJ1-5	TGCAGTGCTAGAGTAGGCGGGAATCAGCCCCAGCATTTT	CSARVGGNQPQHF
TRBV5-1	.	many	TRBJ2-7	TGCGCCAGCAGCTTGGTAGGGTTCCACGAGCAGTACTTC	CASSLVGFHEQYF
TRBV6-5	TRBD1	few	TRBJ1-5	TGTGCCAGCAGTTACCCCCGGACAGGGCAGAATCAGCCCCAGCATTTT	CASSYPRTGQNQPQHF
TRBV7-3	.	few	TRBJ2-1	TGTGCCAGCAGCTTAGATTCTAGGCCGGTCAATGAGCAGTTCTTC	CASSLDSRPVNEQFF
TRBV5-6	.	many	TRBJ1-1	TGTGCCAGCAGCTTAGCAGGGATCTCTGAAGCTTTCTTT	CASSLAGISEAFF
TRBV7-3	.	.	TRBJ1-2	TGTGCCAGCAGCTCCATGGGGGGGAGTTTCTATGGCTACACCTTC	CASSSMGGSFYGYTF
TRBV9	.	.	TRBJ1-2	TGTGCCAGCAGCGTAGAGGGAGGCCTTAACTATGGCTACACCTTC	CASSVEGGLNYGYTF
TRBV5-1	TRBD1	many	TRBJ2-5	TGCGCCAGCAGCTTGCCGGGACAGGGCCAGACCCAGTACTTC	CASSLPGQGQTQYF
TRBV5-1	TRBD2	many	TRBJ2-1	TGCGCCAGCAGCTTGGGGCTAGCGGGGGGGCTGAATGAGCAGTTCTTC	CASSLGLAGGLNEQFF
TRBV6-5	.	many	TRBJ2-3	TGTGCCAGCAGTTCGGTGGATACGCAGTATTTT	CASSSVDTQYF
TRBV5-1	TRBD1	many	TRBJ1-1	TGCGCCAGCAGCCCCGGGACAGGGGGATCTGAAGCTTTCTTT	CASSPGTGGSEAFF
TRBV6-2/TRBV6-3	.	few	TRBJ1-1	TGTGCCAGCAGCTTTACACAGGGTAAAGGCGAAGCTTTCTTT	CASSFTQGKGEAFF
TRBV5-1	TRBD1	many	TRBJ2-1	TGCGCCAGCAGCGTGGACAGGGGCGGCAATGAGCAGTTCTTC	CASSVDRGGNEQFF
TRBV6-2/TRBV6-3	.	many	TRBJ2-3	TGTGCCAGCATGTTGGGCCCAGATACGCAGTATTTT	CASMLGPDTQYF